This TCR beta chain was found in a study of blood T cell repertoires in COVID-19. Study overall: PBMCs, B-cell-depleted T cells, or T cells provided the cDNA or gDNA that made up the material.

Sequencing was performed with immunoSEQ multiplex PCR; in TCRdb, only in-frame clones are kept and a portion is missing. The sample includes about 260,000 clones, 80% to 90% of them seen just once. The clonotype comes from a woman between 18 and 29 years old who had recovered from COVID-19. The specimen sequenced was PBMCs or T cells enriched from blood (not recorded which).

CDR3 in DNA: TGTGCCAGCCAAAGGGGGCGGGATGAAAAACTGTTTTTT. Its protein is CASQRGRDEKLFF. The chain combines TRBV2 with TRBJ1-4; 7 bases fit TRBD1. The CDR3 is 13 residues long. Trimming removed 8 bases from V and 6 bases from J; junction bases left unmatched: 6. Germline V gives CDR1 SNHLY, CDR2 FYNNEI.